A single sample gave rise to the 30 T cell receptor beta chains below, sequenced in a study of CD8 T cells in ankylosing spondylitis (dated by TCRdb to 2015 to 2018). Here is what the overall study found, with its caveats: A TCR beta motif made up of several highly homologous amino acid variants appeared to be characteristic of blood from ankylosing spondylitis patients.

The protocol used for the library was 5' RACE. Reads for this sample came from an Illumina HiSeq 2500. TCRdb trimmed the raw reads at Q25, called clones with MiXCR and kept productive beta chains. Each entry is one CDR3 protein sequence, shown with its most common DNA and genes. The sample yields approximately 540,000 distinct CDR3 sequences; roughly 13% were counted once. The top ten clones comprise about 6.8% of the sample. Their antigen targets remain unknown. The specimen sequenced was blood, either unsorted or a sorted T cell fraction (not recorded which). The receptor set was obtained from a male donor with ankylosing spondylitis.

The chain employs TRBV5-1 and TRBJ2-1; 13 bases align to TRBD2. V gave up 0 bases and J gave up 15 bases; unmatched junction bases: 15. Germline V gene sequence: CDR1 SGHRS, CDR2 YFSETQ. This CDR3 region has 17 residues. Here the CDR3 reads CASSLDGLAGEELSPFF. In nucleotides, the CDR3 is TGCGCCAGCAGCTTGGACGGACTAGCGGGAGAGGAACTTTCCCCGTTCTTC.

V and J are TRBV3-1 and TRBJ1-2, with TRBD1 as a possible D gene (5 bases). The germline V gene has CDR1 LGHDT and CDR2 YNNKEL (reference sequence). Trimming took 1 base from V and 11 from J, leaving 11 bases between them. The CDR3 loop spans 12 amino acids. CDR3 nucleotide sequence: TGTGCCAGCAGCCAAGGGGCCGACAGATACACCTTC. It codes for CASSQGADRYTF.

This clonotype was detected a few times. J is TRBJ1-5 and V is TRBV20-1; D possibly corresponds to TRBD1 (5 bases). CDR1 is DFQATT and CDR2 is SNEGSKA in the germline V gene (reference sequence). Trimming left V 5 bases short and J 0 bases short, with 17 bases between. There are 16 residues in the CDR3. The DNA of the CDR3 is TGCAGTGCTTGGGACCCGGTTCGTCCTAGCAATCAGCCCCAGCATTTT. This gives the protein CSAWDPVRPSNQPQHF.

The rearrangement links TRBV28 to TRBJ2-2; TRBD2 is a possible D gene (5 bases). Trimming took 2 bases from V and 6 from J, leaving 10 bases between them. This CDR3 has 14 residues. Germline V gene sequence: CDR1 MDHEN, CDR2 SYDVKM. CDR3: CASSLREQPGELFF. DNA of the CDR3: TGTGCCAGCAGTTTAAGGGAGCAGCCCGGGGAGCTGTTTTTT. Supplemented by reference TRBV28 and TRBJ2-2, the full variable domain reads DVKVTQSSRYLVKRTGEKVFLECVQDMDHENMFWYRQDPGLGLRLIYFSYDVKMKEKGDIPEGYSVSREKKERFSLILESASTNQTSMYLCASSLREQPGELFFGEGSRLTVL.

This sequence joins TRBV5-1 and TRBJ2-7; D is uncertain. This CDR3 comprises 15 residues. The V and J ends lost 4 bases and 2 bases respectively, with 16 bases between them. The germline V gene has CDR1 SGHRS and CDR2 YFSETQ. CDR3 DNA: TGCGCCAGCAGCCTGGATCCCTACGTCCCCTACGAGCAGTACTTC. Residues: CASSLDPYVPYEQYF.

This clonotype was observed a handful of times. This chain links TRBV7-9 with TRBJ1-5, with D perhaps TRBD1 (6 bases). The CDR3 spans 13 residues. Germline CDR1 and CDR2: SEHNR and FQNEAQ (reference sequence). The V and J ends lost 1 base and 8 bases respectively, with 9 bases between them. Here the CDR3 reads CASSLEGGEPQHF. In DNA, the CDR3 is TGTGCCAGCAGCTTAGAGGGGGGCGAGCCCCAGCATTTT.

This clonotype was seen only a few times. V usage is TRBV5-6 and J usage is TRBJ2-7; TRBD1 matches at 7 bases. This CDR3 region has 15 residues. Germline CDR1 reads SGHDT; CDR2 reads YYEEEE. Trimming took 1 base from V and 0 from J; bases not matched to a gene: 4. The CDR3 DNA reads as TGTGCCAGCAGCTTGCGGCAGGGGGACTCCTACGAGCAGTACGTC. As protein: CASSLRQGDSYEQYV.

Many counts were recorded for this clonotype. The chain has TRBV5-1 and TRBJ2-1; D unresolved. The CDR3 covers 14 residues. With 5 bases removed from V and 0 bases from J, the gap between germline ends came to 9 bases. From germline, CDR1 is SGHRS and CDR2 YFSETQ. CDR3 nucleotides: TGCGCCAGCAGTATAGCTAGCTCCTACAATGAGCAGTTCTTC. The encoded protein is CASSIASSYNEQFF.

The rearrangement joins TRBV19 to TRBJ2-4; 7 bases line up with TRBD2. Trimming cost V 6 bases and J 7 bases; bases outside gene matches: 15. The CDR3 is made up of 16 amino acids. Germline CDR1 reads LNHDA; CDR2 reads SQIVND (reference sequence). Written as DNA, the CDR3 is TGTGCCAGTAGGACGTTAGCGGGCCGAGGGAGGAACATTCAGTACTTC. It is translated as CASRTLAGRGRNIQYF.

CDR3 nucleotide sequence: TGTGCCAGTAGTACGGACCGCATCACCGGGGAGCTGTTTTTT. Protein product: CASSTDRITGELFF. The genes are TRBV19 and TRBJ2-2; D gene unclear. CDR3 length: 14 residues. The V and J ends lost 4 bases and 4 bases respectively, with 10 bases between them. CDR1 is LNHDA and CDR2 is SQIVND in the germline V gene (reference sequence).

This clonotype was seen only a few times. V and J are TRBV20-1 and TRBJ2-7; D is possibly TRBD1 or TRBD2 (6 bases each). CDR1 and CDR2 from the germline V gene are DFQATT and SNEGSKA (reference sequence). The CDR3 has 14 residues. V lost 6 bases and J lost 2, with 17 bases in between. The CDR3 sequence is CSAVRGGQAYEQYV. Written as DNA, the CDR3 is TGCAGTGCAGTCAGGGGAGGACAAGCCTACGAGCAGTACGTC.

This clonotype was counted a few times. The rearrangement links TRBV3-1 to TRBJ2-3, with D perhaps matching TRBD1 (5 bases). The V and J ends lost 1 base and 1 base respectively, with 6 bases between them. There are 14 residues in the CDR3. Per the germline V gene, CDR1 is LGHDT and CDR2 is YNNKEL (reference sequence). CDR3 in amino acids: CASSQVRGTDTQYF. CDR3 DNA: TGTGCCAGCAGCCAAGTCAGGGGCACAGATACGCAGTATTTT.

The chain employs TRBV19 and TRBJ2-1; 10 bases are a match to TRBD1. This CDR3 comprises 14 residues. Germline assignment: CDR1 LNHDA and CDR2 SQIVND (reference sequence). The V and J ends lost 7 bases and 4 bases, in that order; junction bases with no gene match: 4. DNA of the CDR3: TGTGCCAGTACCGACAGGGGGCATTACAATGAGCAGTTCTTC. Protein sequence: CASTDRGHYNEQFF.

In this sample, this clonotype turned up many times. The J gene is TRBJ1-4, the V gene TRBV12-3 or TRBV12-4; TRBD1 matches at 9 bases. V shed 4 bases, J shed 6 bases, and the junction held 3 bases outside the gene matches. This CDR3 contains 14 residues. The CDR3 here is CASSSGTGHEKLFF. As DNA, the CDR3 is TGTGCCAGCAGTTCCGGGACAGGGCATGAAAAACTGTTTTTT.

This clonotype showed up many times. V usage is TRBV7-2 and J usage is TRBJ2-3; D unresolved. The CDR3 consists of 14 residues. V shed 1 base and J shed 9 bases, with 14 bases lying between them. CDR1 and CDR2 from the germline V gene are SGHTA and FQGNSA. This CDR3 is CASSLGPGQGTQYF. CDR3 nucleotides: TGTGCCAGCAGCTTAGGGCCGGGTCAAGGCACGCAGTATTTT. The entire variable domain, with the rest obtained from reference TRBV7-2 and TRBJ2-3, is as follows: GAGVSQSPSNKVTEKGKDVELRCDPISGHTALYWYRQSLGQGLEFLIYFQGNSAPDKSGLPSDRFSAERTGGSVSTLTIQRTQQEDSAVYLCASSLGPGQGTQYFGPGTRLTVL.

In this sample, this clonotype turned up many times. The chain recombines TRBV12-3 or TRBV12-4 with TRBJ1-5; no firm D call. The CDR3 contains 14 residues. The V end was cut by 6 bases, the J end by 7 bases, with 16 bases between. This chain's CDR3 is CASSPVAPGQPQHF. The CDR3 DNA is TGTGCCAGCAGCCCCGTAGCGCCGGGGCAGCCCCAGCATTTT.

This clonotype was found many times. The CDR3 protein is CASSFTLAGNNEQFF. CDR3 coding DNA: TGTGCCAGCAGCTTTACCCTAGCGGGGAACAATGAGCAGTTCTTC. V usage is TRBV7-2 and J usage is TRBJ2-1, with 9 bases identical to TRBD2. Germline values: CDR1 SGHTA, CDR2 FQGNSA. V lost 3 bases to trimming and J lost 5 bases; unmatched junction nucleotides: 5. CDR3 size: 15 residues.

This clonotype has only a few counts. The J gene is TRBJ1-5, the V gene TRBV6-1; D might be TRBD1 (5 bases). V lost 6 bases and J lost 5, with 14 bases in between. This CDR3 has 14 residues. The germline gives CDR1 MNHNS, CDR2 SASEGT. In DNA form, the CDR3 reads TGTGCCAGCAGCTCAAGCACAGGAGATCAGCCCCAGCATTTT. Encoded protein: CASSSSTGDQPQHF.

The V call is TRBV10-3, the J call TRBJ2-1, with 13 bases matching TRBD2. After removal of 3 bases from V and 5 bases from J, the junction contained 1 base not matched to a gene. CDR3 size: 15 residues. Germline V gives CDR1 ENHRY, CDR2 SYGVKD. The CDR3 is CAISDGTSGNNEQFF. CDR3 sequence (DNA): TGTGCCATCAGTGACGGGACTAGCGGGAACAATGAGCAGTTCTTC.

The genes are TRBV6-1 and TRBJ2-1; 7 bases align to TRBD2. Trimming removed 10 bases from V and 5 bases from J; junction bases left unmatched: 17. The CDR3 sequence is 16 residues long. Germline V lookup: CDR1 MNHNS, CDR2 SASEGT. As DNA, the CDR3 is TGTGCCACCATTCTTTCAATGGGAGCGGGAAACAATGAGCAGTTCTTC. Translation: CATILSMGAGNNEQFF.

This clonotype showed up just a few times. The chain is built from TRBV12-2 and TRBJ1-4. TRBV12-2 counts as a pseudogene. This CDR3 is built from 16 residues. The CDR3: CASRLACPWTPRKLFF. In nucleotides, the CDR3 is TGTGCAAGTCGCTTAGCTTGCCCTTGGACTCCAAGAAAACTGTTTTTT.

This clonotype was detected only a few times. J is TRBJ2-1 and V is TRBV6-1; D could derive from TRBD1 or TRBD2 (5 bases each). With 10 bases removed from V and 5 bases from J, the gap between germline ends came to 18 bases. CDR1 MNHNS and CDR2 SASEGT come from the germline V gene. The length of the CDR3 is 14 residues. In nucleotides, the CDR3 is TGTGCCACCGGGACGCCGGTTAAGAACAATGAGCAGTTCTTC. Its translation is CATGTPVKNNEQFF.

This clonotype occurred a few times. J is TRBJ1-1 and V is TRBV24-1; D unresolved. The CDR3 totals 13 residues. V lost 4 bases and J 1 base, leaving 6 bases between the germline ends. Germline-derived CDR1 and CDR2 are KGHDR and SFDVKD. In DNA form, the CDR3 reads TGTGCCACCAGTGAGTCAGCGAACACTGAAGCTTTCTTT. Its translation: CATSESANTEAFF.

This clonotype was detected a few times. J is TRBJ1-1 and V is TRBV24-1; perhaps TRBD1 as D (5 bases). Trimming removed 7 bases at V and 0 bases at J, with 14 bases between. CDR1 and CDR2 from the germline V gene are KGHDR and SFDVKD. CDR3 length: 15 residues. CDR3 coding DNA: TGTGCCACCAGGGCAGGGAGCGGTTTGAACACTGAAGCTTTCTTT. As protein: CATRAGSGLNTEAFF.

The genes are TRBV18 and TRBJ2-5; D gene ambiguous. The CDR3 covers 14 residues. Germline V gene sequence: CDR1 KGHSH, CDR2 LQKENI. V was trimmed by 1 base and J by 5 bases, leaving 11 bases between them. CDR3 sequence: CASSPLRSEETQYF. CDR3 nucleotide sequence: TGTGCCAGCTCACCACTACGTTCTGAGGAGACCCAGTACTTC.

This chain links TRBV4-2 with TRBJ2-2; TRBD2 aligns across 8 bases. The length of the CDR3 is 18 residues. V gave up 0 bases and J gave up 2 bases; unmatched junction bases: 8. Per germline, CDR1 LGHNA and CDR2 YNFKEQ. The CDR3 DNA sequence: TGTGCCAGCAGCCAAGATGGGTTAGCGGGACGTAACACCGGGGAGCTGTTTTTT. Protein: CASSQDGLAGRNTGELFF.

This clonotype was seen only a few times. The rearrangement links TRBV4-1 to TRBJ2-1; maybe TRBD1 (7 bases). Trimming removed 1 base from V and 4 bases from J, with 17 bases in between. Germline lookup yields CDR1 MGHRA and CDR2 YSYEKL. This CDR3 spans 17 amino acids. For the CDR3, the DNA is TGCGCCAGCAGCCAAGCGACGCGCAGGGGGGAATACAATGAGCAGTTCTTC. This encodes CASSQATRRGEYNEQFF.

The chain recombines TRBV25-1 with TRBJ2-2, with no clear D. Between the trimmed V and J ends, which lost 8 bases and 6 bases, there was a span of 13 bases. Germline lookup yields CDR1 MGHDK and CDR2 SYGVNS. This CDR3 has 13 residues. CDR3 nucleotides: TGTGCCAGCCGCTACCTTGAGGCCGGGGAGCTGTTTTTT. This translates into CASRYLEAGELFF.

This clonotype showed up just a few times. CDR3 nucleotides: TGTGCCAGCAGCGCCGTAAGGCCAGATACGCAGTATTTT. Translating gives CASSAVRPDTQYF. The chain recombines TRBV7-9 with TRBJ2-3; D unclear. Trimming removed 5 bases from V and 4 bases from J, with 10 bases in between. Per the germline V gene, CDR1 is SEHNR and CDR2 is FQNEAQ (reference sequence). This CDR3 spans 13 amino acids. Based on the CDR3 plus reference TRBV7-9 and TRBJ2-3, the full variable domain is DTGVSQNPRHKITKRGQNVTFRCDPISEHNRLYWYRQTLGQGPEFLTYFQNEAQLEKSRLLSDRFSAERPKGSFSTLEIQRTEQGDSAMYLCASSAVRPDTQYFGPGTRLTVL.

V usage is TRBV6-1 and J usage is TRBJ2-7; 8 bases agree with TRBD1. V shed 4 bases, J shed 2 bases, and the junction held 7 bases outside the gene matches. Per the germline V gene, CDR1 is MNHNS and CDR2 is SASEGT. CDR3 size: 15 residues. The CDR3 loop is CASSASGGAPYEQYV. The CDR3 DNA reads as TGTGCCAGCAGTGCCTCAGGGGGCGCCCCCTACGAGCAGTACGTC.